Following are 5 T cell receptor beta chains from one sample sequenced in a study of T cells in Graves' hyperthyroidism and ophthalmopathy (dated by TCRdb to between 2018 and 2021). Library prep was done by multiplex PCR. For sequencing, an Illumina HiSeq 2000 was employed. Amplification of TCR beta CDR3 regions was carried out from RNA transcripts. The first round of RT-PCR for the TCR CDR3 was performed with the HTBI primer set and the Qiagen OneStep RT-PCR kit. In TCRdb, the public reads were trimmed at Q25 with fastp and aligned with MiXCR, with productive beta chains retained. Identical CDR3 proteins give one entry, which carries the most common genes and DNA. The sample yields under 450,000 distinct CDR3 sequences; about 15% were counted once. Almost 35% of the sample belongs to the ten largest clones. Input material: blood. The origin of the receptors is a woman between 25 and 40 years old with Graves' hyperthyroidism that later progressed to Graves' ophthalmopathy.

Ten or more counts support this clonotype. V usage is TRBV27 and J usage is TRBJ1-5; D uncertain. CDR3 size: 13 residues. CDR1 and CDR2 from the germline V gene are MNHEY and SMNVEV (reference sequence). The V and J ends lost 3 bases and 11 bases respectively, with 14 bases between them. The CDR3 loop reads CASSFRPFAAQHF. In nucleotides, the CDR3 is TGTGCCAGCAGTTTTAGACCGTTCGCGGCCCAGCATTTT.

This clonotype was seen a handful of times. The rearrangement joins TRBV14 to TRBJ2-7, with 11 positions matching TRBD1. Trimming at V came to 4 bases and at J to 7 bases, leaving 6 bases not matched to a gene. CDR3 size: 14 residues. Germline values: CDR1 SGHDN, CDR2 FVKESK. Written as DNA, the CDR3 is TGTGCCAGCAGCCCCTGGACAGGGGGCGGTGAGCAGTACTTC. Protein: CASSPWTGGGEQYF.

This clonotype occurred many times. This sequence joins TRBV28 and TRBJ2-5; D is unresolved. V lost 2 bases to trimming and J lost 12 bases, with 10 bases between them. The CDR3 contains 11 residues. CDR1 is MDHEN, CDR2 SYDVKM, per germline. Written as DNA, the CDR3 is TGTGCCAGCAGTTTAGGGCAAACCAAGTACTTC. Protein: CASSLGQTKYF.

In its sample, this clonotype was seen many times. CDR3 DNA sequence: TGTGCCAGCAGTTATCAGACAGGGGGAGGGGACACTGAAGCTTTCTTT. The encoded protein is CASSYQTGGGDTEAFF. The genes are TRBV6-2 or TRBV6-3 and TRBJ1-1; 9 bases map to TRBD1. Germline V CDR1 and CDR2: MNHEY, SVGEGT. The CDR3 spans 16 residues. The trim removed 3 bases at V and 3 bases at J, leaving 8 bases unmatched.

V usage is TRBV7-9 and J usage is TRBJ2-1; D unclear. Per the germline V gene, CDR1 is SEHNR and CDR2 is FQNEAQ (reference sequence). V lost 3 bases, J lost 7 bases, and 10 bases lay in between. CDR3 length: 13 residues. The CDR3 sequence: CASSLKAGNEQFF. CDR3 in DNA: TGTGCCAGCAGCTTGAAGGCTGGGAATGAGCAGTTCTTC.